This T cell receptor (beta chain) originates from a study of T cell repertoires in cytomegalovirus infection. This clonotype has a handful of counts. Its specificity is unknown. A single record per CDR3 protein comes from TCRdb applying MiXCR to the reads. The top ten clones hold about half of a sample with around 570,000 distinct CDR3 sequences, over 35% of them seen once. The V gene lost 0 bases and the J gene lost 2 bases, with 16 bases spanning the gap. CDR1 is SGHTA and CDR2 is FQGNSA in the germline V gene. The CDR3 loop spans 17 amino acids. The material was cultured PBMCs, obtained from culture after CMV antigen stimulation. The chain employs TRBV7-2 and TRBJ2-5, with D tentatively TRBD2 (7 bases). The TCR originated in a human donor in good health (CMV status not recorded). Some clones in this sample may be carry-over from other donors' samples. The CDR3 coding sequence is TGTGCCAGCAGCTTAGCCCCTCTTCGGGGGGCTCAAGAGACCCAGTACTTC. Amino acids: CASSLAPLRGAQETQYF. Complete variable domain (other parts from reference TRBV7-2 and TRBJ2-5): GAGVSQSPSNKVTEKGKDVELRCDPISGHTALYWYRQSLGQGLEFLIYFQGNSAPDKSGLPSDRFSAERTGGSVSTLTIQRTQQEDSAVYLCASSLAPLRGAQETQYFGPGTRLLVL.